The entry below gives a single T cell receptor beta chain sequence along with its context. The donors were in the roughly 130-subject validation cohort, distinct from the 666-subject first cohort. The sample originates from a study of cytomegalovirus exposure and HLA in healthy donors. Measured with immunoSEQ multiplex PCR; TCRdb has only the in-frame clones, and not every one. This sample yields approximately 120,000 clones, of which around 86% are seen a single time; 1.5% to 2% belongs to the top ten. The V gene's germline CDR1 is KGHSH and CDR2 LQKENI. The CDR3 loop spans 15 amino acids. V gave up 2 bases and J gave up 5 bases, with 16 bases separating them.

Material for sequencing was PBMCs. The clonotype comes from a woman under 30 in good health and CMV-seronegative. V gene TRBV18 combines with J gene TRBJ2-7; perhaps TRBD2 as D (6 bases). The CDR3 DNA follows: TGTGCCAGCTCACCAGGCACCGGAGGGTATGACGAGCAGTACTTC. Its translation: CASSPGTGGYDEQYF.